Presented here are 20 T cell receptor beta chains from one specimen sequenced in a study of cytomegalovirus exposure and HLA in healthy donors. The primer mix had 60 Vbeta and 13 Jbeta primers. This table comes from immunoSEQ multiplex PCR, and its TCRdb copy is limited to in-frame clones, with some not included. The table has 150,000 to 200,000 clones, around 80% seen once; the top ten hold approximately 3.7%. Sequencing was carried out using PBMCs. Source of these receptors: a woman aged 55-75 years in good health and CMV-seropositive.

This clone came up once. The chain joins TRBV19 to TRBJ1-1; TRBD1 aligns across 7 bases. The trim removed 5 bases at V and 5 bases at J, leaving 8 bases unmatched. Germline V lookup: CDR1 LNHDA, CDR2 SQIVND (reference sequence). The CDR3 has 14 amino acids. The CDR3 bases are TGTGCCAGTAGTGGAGAGACAGGGTTTACTGAAGCTTTCTTT. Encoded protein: CASSGETGFTEAFF.

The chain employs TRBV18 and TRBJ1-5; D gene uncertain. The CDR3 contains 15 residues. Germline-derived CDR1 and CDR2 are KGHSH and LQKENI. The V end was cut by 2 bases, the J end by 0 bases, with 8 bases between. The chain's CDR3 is CASSPGAGSNQPQHF. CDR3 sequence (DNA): TGTGCCAGCTCACCAGGTGCCGGTAGCAATCAGCCCCAGCATTTT.

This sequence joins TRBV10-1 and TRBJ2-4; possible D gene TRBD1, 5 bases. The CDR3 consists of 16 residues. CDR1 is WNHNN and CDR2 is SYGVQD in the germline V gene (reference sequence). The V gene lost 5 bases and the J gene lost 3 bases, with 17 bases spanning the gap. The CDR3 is CASSSTLDSLKNIQYF. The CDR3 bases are TGCGCCAGCAGTTCAACCCTAGACAGCCTCAAAAACATTCAGTACTTC.

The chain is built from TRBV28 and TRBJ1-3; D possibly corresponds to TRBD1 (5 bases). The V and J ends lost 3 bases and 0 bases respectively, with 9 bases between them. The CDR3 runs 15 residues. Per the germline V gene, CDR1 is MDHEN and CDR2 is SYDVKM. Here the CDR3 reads CASSFLGGSGNTIYF. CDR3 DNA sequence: TGTGCCAGCAGTTTTCTGGGGGGCTCTGGAAACACCATATATTTT.

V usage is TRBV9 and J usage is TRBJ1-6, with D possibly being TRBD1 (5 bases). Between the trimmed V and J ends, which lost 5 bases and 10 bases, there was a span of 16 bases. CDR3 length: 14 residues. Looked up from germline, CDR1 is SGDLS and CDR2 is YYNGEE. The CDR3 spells CASRAEGMRSPLHF. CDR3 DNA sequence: TGTGCCAGCAGGGCGGAGGGGATGAGATCACCCCTCCACTTT.

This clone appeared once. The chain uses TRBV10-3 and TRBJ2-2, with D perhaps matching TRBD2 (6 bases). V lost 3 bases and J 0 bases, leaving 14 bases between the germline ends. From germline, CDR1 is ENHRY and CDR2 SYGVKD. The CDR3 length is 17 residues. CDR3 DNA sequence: TGTGCCATCAGTGACCCGGGACTGTCGTCGAACACCGGGGAGCTGTTTTTT. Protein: CAISDPGLSSNTGELFF.

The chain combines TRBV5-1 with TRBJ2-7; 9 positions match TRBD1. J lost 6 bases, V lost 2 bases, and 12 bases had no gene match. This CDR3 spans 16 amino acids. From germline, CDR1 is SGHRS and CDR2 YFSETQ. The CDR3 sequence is CASSLRTGTGWIEQYF. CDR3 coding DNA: TGCGCCAGCAGCTTAAGGACCGGGACAGGGTGGATCGAGCAGTACTTC.

This CDR3 reads CASSSWRGRGYTDTQYF. CDR3 nucleotide sequence: TGTGCCAGCAGCTCGTGGCGGGGGAGGGGATACACAGATACGCAGTATTTT. The V and J genes are TRBV7-9 and TRBJ2-3; the match to TRBD2 covers 7 bases. This CDR3 is 17 amino acids long. The ends lost 4 bases at V and 2 bases at J; junction bases unmatched: 12. In germline, CDR1 is SEHNR, CDR2 FQNEAQ (reference sequence).

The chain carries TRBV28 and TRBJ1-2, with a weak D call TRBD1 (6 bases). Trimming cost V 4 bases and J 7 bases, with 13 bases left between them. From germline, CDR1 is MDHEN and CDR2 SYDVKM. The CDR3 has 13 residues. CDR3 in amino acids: CASSSNRVAGYTF. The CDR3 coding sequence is TGTGCCAGCAGTTCAAACAGGGTGGCTGGCTACACCTTC.

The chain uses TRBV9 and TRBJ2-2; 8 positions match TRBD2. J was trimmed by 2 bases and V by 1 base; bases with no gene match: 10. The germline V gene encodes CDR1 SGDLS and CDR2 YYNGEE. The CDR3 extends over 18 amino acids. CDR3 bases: TGTGCCAGCAGCGTAAAAGGCCAGCGGGGGCCCAACACCGGGGAGCTGTTTTTT. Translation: CASSVKGQRGPNTGELFF.

The CDR3 DNA is TGTGCCAGCTCTCCGGGGTCCTACGAGCAGTACTTC. It is translated as CASSPGSYEQYF. The rearrangement links TRBV18 to TRBJ2-5; possible D gene TRBD2, 5 bases. The J call is in doubt because the DNA end fits TRBJ2-7 better. The CDR3 consists of 12 residues. The germline CDR1 and CDR2 sequences are KGHSH and LQKENI.

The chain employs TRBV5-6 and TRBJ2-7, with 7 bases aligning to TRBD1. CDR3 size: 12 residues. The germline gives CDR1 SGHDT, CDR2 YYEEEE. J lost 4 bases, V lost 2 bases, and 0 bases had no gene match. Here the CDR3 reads CASSFRGYEQYF. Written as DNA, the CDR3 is TGTGCCAGCAGCTTCAGGGGGTACGAGCAGTACTTC.

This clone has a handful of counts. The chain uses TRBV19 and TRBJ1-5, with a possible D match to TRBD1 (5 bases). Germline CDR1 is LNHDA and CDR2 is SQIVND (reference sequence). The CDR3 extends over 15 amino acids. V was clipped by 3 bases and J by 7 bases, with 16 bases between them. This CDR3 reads CASSIWKGVSQPQHF. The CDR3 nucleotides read TGTGCCAGTAGTATTTGGAAAGGGGTCAGCCAGCCCCAGCATTTT.

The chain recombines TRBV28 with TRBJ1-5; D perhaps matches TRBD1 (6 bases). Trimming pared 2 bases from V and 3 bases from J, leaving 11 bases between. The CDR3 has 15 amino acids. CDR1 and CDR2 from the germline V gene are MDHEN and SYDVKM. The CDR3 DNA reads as TGTGCCAGCAGTTTACTCAGGGGATCCAATCAGCCCCAGCATTTT. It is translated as CASSLLRGSNQPQHF.

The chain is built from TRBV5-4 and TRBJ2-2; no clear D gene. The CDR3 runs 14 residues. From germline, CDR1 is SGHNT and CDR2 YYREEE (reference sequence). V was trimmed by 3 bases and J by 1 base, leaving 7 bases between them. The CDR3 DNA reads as TGTGCCAGCAGCTCCACTGTGAACACCGGGGAGCTGTTTTTT. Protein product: CASSSTVNTGELFF.

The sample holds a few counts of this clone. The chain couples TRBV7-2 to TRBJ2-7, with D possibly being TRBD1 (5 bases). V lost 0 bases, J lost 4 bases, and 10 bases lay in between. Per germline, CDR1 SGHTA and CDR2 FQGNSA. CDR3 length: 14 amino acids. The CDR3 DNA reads TGTGCCAGCAGCTTAGCCCGCCAGGGATACGAGCAGTACTTC. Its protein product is CASSLARQGYEQYF.

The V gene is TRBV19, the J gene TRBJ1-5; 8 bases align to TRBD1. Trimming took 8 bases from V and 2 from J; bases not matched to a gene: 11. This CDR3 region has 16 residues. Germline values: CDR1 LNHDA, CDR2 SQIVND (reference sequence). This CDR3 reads CASRLRTGTGNQPQHF. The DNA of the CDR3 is TGTGCCAGTCGCCTCAGGACAGGGACAGGCAATCAGCCCCAGCATTTT.

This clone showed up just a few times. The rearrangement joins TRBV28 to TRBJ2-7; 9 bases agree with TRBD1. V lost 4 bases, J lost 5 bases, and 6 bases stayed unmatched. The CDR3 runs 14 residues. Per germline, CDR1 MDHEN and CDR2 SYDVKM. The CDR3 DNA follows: TGTGCCAGCAGTTCCACAGGGGGCCACGACGAGCAGTACTTC. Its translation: CASSSTGGHDEQYF.

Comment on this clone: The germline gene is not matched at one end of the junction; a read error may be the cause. This CDR3 is CASISAGGDRRIF. DNA of the CDR3: TGTGCCAGTATCTCAGCCGGTGGGGACAGGAGGATCTTC. This chain links TRBV6-6 with TRBJ1-2; 8 bases are shared with TRBD1. CDR3 length equals 13 residues. In germline, CDR1 is MNHNY, CDR2 SVGAGI (reference sequence).

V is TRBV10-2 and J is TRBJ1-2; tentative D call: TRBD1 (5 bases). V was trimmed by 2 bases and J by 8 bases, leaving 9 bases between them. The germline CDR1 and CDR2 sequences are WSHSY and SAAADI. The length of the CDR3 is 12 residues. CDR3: CASSEDSRGYTF. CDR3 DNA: TGCGCCAGCAGTGAGGACAGTAGAGGCTACACCTTC.